These 29 T cell receptor beta chains originate from one sample sequenced in a study of T cells after somatic rescue of genetic block. Profiled with immunoSEQ multiplex PCR; TCRdb holds only in-frame clones, not every one. The profile shows under 15,000 clones, roughly 73% of them singletons. The sequencing sample was made of peripheral blood mononuclear cells (PBMCs). The receptors were gathered from a boy younger than 18.

Concerning this clone: At one end, the junction sequence differs from germline, possibly due to a read error. The V and J genes are TRBV2 and TRBJ2-5; a possible D gene is TRBD2 (6 bases). CDR1 and CDR2 from the germline V gene are SNHLY and FYNNEI. The CDR3 has 15 residues. CDR3 DNA: TGTACCAGCAGTGAAGCGCGGGGAGTCCAAGAGACCCAGTACTTC. It yields the protein CTSSEARGVQETQYF.

This chain connects TRBV6-1 to TRBJ1-1; 8 bases are a match to TRBD1. V was pared by 8 bases and J by 1 base, with 6 bases of the junction left unmatched. Germline V gene sequence: CDR1 MNHNS, CDR2 SASEGT. The CDR3 totals 14 residues. This CDR3 reads CASLHGTGNTEAFF. The CDR3 DNA reads as TGTGCCAGCCTCCACGGGACAGGGAACACTGAAGCTTTCTTT.

J is TRBJ1-5 and V is TRBV5-1; D not certain. This CDR3 spans 14 amino acids. V was cut by 0 bases and J by 2 bases, with 6 bases left in between. From germline, CDR1 is SGHRS and CDR2 YFSETQ. The CDR3 nucleotides read TGCGCCAGCAGCTTGGGGGGTGGCAATCAGCCCCAGCATTTT. Its translation is CASSLGGGNQPQHF.

The rearrangement uses TRBV10-3 and TRBJ2-1, with D perhaps matching TRBD1 (5 bases). Deletions cut 8 bases from V and 6 bases from J, with 17 bases between. In germline, CDR1 is ENHRY, CDR2 SYGVKD. The CDR3 length is 14 residues. The CDR3 coding sequence is TGTGCCATCGCGACTGGGGCTAACCCCAATGAGCAGTTCTTC. This sequence encodes CAIATGANPNEQFF.

The chain combines TRBV7-2 with TRBJ2-7, with D perhaps TRBD1 (5 bases). Germline values: CDR1 SGHTA, CDR2 FQGNSA. V gave up 5 bases and J gave up 4 bases, with 6 bases separating them. The CDR3 is made up of 11 amino acids. The CDR3 here is CASSDRYEQYF. CDR3 bases: TGTGCCAGCAGCGACAGATACGAGCAGTACTTC.

By share, this clone ranks as medium-sized (0.01 to 0.1%). The chain couples TRBV9 to TRBJ1-2; D is unclear. This CDR3 has 13 amino acids. Germline V lookup: CDR1 SGDLS, CDR2 YYNGEE. V shed 0 bases and J shed 5 bases, with 8 bases lying between them. This chain's CDR3 is CASSVANWYGYTF. The CDR3 DNA is TGTGCCAGCAGCGTAGCGAACTGGTATGGCTACACCTTC.

The rearrangement links TRBV7-6 to TRBJ1-3; D uncertain. V lost 1 base to trimming and J lost 0 bases, with 7 bases between them. The CDR3 is made up of 15 amino acids. CDR1 is SGHVS, CDR2 FNYEAQ, per germline. Here the CDR3 DNA reads TGTGCCAGCAGCTTAGGGGTGGGCTCTGGAAACACCATATATTTT. Its protein product is CASSLGVGSGNTIYF.

The rearrangement joins TRBV7-9 to TRBJ1-2; 10 bases agree with TRBD1. The germline V gene has CDR1 SEHNR and CDR2 FQNEAQ (reference sequence). The ends lost 4 bases at V and 1 base at J; junction bases unmatched: 9. There are 17 residues in the CDR3. CDR3 sequence (DNA): TGTGCCAGCAGCTACCCCCGACAGGGGGCGAGTAACTATGGCTACACCTTC. This gives the protein CASSYPRQGASNYGYTF.

This clone occurred once. One junction end does not reproduce the germline sequence, and a read error may be involved. The chain recombines TRBV2 with TRBJ1-4, with D unresolved. The CDR3 runs 14 residues. CDR1 and CDR2 (germline): SNHLY, FYNNEI. DNA of the CDR3: TGTGCCAGCAGCGCTGGGTTAATAGTCGAAATACTGTTTTTT. This encodes CASSAGLIVEILFF.

The chain joins TRBV9 to TRBJ1-2; D not resolved. The CDR3 runs 12 residues. The germline V gene encodes CDR1 SGDLS and CDR2 YYNGEE. Deletions cut 4 bases from V and 8 bases from J, with 12 bases between. The CDR3 DNA reads TGTGCCAGCAGCCTTTTCTCTAACGGCTACACCTTC. It encodes CASSLFSNGYTF.

The table lists this clone with a count of one. The chain employs TRBV10-2 and TRBJ2-7; 14 nucleotides align to TRBD2. The V segment lost 7 bases and the J segment 7 bases; nucleotides outside the gene matches: 18. The germline gives CDR1 WSHSY, CDR2 SAAADI. The CDR3 length is 18 residues. As DNA, the CDR3 is TGCGCCAGCACCGAATGGGGGACTAGCGGGAGAGGGGCGGCTGAGCAGTACTTC. Translating gives CASTEWGTSGRGAAEQYF.

This chain links TRBV7-2 with TRBJ2-7; no definite D call. This CDR3 contains 15 residues. Germline CDR1 reads SGHTA; CDR2 reads FQGNSA. The V gene lost 5 bases and the J gene lost 4 bases, with 18 bases spanning the gap. The CDR3 loop is CASSRQLGRPYEQYF. The CDR3 DNA reads as TGTGCCAGCAGCCGCCAGCTAGGCAGGCCGTACGAGCAGTACTTC.

The genes are TRBV5-1 and TRBJ2-3, with a tentative D call TRBD2 (5 bases). Per germline, CDR1 SGHRS and CDR2 YFSETQ. The CDR3 covers 16 residues. Trimming left V 4 bases short and J 0 bases short, with 15 bases between. The CDR3 reads CASSPLIGVSTDTQYF. Written as DNA, the CDR3 is TGCGCCAGCAGCCCCCTTATCGGGGTGAGCACAGATACGCAGTATTTT.

This rearrangement joins TRBV9 to TRBJ2-1; D is uncertain. CDR1 is SGDLS, CDR2 YYNGEE, per germline. The CDR3 consists of 13 residues. The V end lost 4 bases, the J end lost 9 bases, and 14 bases lay between the germline ends. In DNA form, the CDR3 reads TGTGCCAGCAGCCCTCCGCTGGGTGGTGAGCAGTTCTTC. It codes for CASSPPLGGEQFF.

V usage is TRBV11-2 and J usage is TRBJ2-5; D unresolved. The DNA end lines up better with TRBJ2-7; the J call may be wrong. This CDR3 comprises 12 residues. Germline assignment: CDR1 SGHAT and CDR2 FQNNGV. The CDR3 reads CASSYGLDEQYF. DNA of the CDR3: TGTGCCAGCAGCTACGGGCTGGACGAGCAGTACTTC.

This clone was found a few times. The V call is TRBV18, the J call TRBJ2-7; a possible D gene is TRBD1 (6 bases). The CDR3 covers 15 residues. CDR1 is KGHSH and CDR2 is LQKENI in the germline V gene. The V end was cut by 2 bases, the J end by 2 bases, with 13 bases between. The CDR3 protein is CASSPTRDTTYEQYF. DNA of the CDR3: TGTGCCAGCTCACCAACCCGGGACACCACCTACGAGCAGTACTTC.

This clone was recorded once. The gene calls are TRBV10-3 and TRBJ2-5; 9 positions agree with TRBD1. The J call may not be correct, given that the DNA end is closer to TRBJ2-7. The CDR3 consists of 17 residues. CDR1 and CDR2 (germline): ENHRY, SYGVKD. The CDR3 DNA reads as TGTGCCATCAGTGGAGGACAGAGGGACAGGGACTTCTACGAGCAGTACTTC. Its protein product is CAISGGQRDRDFYEQYF.

The V call is TRBV27, the J call TRBJ2-5, with a tentative D call TRBD1 (5 bases). The J call could be wrong; TRBJ2-7 is a better fit for the DNA end. The CDR3 has 16 amino acids. CDR1 is MNHEY and CDR2 is SMNVEV in the germline V gene (reference sequence). The CDR3 protein is CASSLSQGPPGNEQYF. As DNA, the CDR3 is TGTGCCAGCAGTTTATCCCAGGGCCCCCCAGGAAACGAGCAGTACTTC.

The chain has TRBV6-4 and TRBJ1-5; tentatively, D is TRBD1 (5 bases). The CDR3 has 13 amino acids. Trimming cost V 8 bases and J 1 base, with 9 bases left between them. CDR1 is MRHNA, CDR2 SNTAGT, per germline. CDR3 sequence: CASLGRSNQPQHF. The CDR3 nucleotides read TGTGCCAGCCTGGGGCGGAGCAATCAGCCCCAGCATTTT.

This sequence joins TRBV7-9 and TRBJ2-7, with D possibly matching TRBD1 (7 bases). V was trimmed by 3 bases and J by 4 bases, leaving 13 bases between them. The CDR3 totals 14 residues. Germline CDR1 SEHNR, CDR2 FQNEAQ (reference sequence). The CDR3 is CASSFGGGGYEQYF. The CDR3 DNA follows: TGTGCCAGCAGCTTTGGAGGGGGCGGTTACGAGCAGTACTTC. Full variable domain (remainder filled in from reference TRBV7-9 and TRBJ2-7): DTGVSQNPRHKITKRGQNVTFRCDPISEHNRLYWYRQTLGQGPEFLTYFQNEAQLEKSRLLSDRFSAERPKGSFSTLEIQRTEQGDSAMYLCASSFGGGGYEQYFGPGTRLTVT.

This clone was counted a few times. The chain employs TRBV14 and TRBJ2-1; 12 bases map to TRBD1. The J segment lost 6 bases and the V segment lost 3 bases, leaving 6 bases of the junction unmatched. Per germline, CDR1 SGHDN and CDR2 FVKESK. CDR3 size: 16 residues. CDR3 residues: CASSHLGTGGGNEQFF. The CDR3 nucleotides are TGTGCCAGCAGCCACCTAGGGACAGGGGGCGGCAATGAGCAGTTCTTC. The variable domain in full, completed from reference TRBV14 and TRBJ2-1, reads EAGVTQFPSHSVIEKGQTVTLRCDPISGHDNLYWYRRVMGKEIKFLLHFVKESKQDESGMPNNRFLAERTGGTYSTLKVQPAELEDSGVYFCASSHLGTGGGNEQFFGPGTRLTVL.

Comment on this clone: The germline gene is not matched at one end of the junction; a read error may be the cause. The chain recombines TRBV10-3 with TRBJ2-7; TRBD2 aligns across 11 bases. CDR1 ENHRY and CDR2 SYGVKD come from the germline V gene. CDR3 length equals 16 residues. The CDR3 protein is CASSYSKLAGVYEQYF. CDR3 in DNA: TGTGCCAGCAGTTACTCGAAACTAGCGGGAGTGTACGAGCAGTACTTC.

The V call is TRBV28, the J call TRBJ2-7, with 11 bases identical to TRBD2. Germline-derived CDR1 and CDR2 are MDHEN and SYDVKM. CDR3 size: 15 residues. Losses at the gene ends were 0 bases for V and 2 bases for J; bases not matched to a gene: 0. CDR3 sequence (DNA): TGTGCCAGCAGTTTATGGGGACTAGCGGCCTACGAGCAGTACTTC. It translates to CASSLWGLAAYEQYF.

The CDR3 here is CASWPDLLAVQETQYF. The CDR3 DNA is TGTGCCAGTTGGCCCGACTTGTTGGCAGTTCAAGAGACCCAGTACTTC. This rearrangement joins TRBV19 to TRBJ2-5, with D hard to call. Germline lookup yields CDR1 LNHDA and CDR2 SQIVND (reference sequence). V was cut by 8 bases and J by 2 bases, with 21 bases left in between. The CDR3 runs 16 residues.

The rearrangement joins TRBV6-6 to TRBJ2-3; no definite D call. Germline V lookup: CDR1 MNHNY, CDR2 SVGAGI (reference sequence). Trimming stripped 2 bases from V and 2 bases from J, with 14 bases between. This CDR3 contains 16 residues. In nucleotides, the CDR3 is TGTGCCAGCAGTTACAATAGCCCTCGTCTCACAGATACGCAGTATTTT. Residues: CASSYNSPRLTDTQYF.

V gene TRBV6-6 combines with J gene TRBJ2-7; D might be TRBD1 or TRBD2, each matching 5 bases. The CDR3 contains 11 residues. Trimming removed 7 bases from V and 3 bases from J, with 7 bases in between. Germline loops: CDR1 MNHNY, CDR2 SVGAGI (reference sequence). The chain's CDR3 is CASMGVYEQYF. The CDR3 DNA sequence: TGTGCCAGCATGGGGGTCTACGAGCAGTACTTC.

The chain is built from TRBV30 and TRBJ2-1, with a tentative D call TRBD1 (5 bases). The CDR3 consists of 13 residues. CDR1 and CDR2 from the germline V gene are GTSNPN and SVGIG (reference sequence). V was trimmed by 0 bases and J by 7 bases, leaving 10 bases between them. This CDR3 reads CAWSVQDPNEQFF. CDR3 coding DNA: TGTGCCTGGAGTGTACAGGACCCAAATGAGCAGTTCTTC.

The chain links TRBV27 to TRBJ1-2; a possible D gene is TRBD1 (6 bases). With 3 bases removed from V and 5 bases from J, the gap between germline ends came to 19 bases. The CDR3 totals 16 residues. Germline V gene data show CDR1 as MNHEY and CDR2 as SMNVEV (reference sequence). This CDR3 reads CASSLGGAGRRYGYTF. Written as DNA, the CDR3 is TGTGCCAGCAGTTTGGGGGGGGCGGGAAGGAGATATGGCTACACCTTC.

The rearrangement uses TRBV11-2 and TRBJ2-7, with 8 bases aligning to TRBD1. The V segment lost 2 bases and the J segment 2 bases; nucleotides outside the gene matches: 5. The CDR3 has 15 residues. CDR1 and CDR2 from the germline V gene are SGHAT and FQNNGV. CDR3 sequence: CASSLTPGGTYEQYF. DNA of the CDR3: TGTGCCAGCAGCTTAACCCCAGGGGGCACCTACGAGCAGTACTTC.